The 30 T cell receptor beta chains reported below all come from one sample, sequenced in a study of T cells in Graves' hyperthyroidism and ophthalmopathy. TCR beta CDR3 regions were amplified from RNA transcripts. The primer set for the first-round RT-PCR of the TCR CDR3 was HTBI. Each CDR3 protein is one row after TCRdb ran MiXCR on the multiplex PCR reads. This sample has roughly 300,000 distinct CDR3 sequences; roughly a fifth occur once, and the top ten carry around half. Material for sequencing was blood. These TCRs come from a woman aged 45-59 years with Graves' hyperthyroidism.

This sequence joins TRBV29-1 and TRBJ2-7, with D perhaps being TRBD1 or TRBD2 (7 bases each). The CDR3 extends over 14 amino acids. Germline CDR1 reads SQVTM; CDR2 reads ANQGSEA. With 1 base removed from V and 9 bases from J, the gap between germline ends came to 19 bases. CDR3 nucleotides: TGCAGCGTTGAAGCCGGCAGGGGGGGCGGCGTGCAGTACTTC. It is translated as CSVEAGRGGGVQYF.

In its sample, this clonotype was seen a few times. The chain joins TRBV9 to TRBJ2-4, with TRBD2 matching over 8 bases. The CDR3 contains 14 residues. Germline V gives CDR1 SGDLS, CDR2 YYNGEE. The V gene end was trimmed by 5 bases and the J gene end by 9 bases; junction bases not matched to a gene: 10. The CDR3 nucleotides read TGTGCCAGCAGTGAACTAGCGGATGGAGGCATTCAGTACTTC. Translated, it gives CASSELADGGIQYF.

The table lists this clonotype with many counts. This rearrangement joins TRBV6-1 to TRBJ2-1, with D possibly being TRBD1 (6 bases). CDR3 size: 16 residues. The V gene lost 5 bases and the J gene lost 0 bases, with 14 bases spanning the gap. CDR1 and CDR2 from the germline V gene are MNHNS and SASEGT. The CDR3 DNA follows: TGTGCCAGCAGTAGGGCCACAGGGAACTCCTACAATGAGCAGTTCTTC. Protein product: CASSRATGNSYNEQFF.

This clonotype was counted at least ten times. This chain uses TRBV12-3 or TRBV12-4 with TRBJ2-5; 7 nucleotides line up with TRBD2. The CDR3 runs 14 residues. Losses at the gene ends were 3 bases for V and 5 bases for J; bases not matched to a gene: 6. CDR3 amino acids: CASSLRGGSETQYF. CDR3 nucleotide sequence: TGTGCCAGCAGTTTGCGCGGGGGATCTGAGACCCAGTACTTC.

Ten or more counts support this clonotype. The genes are TRBV7-2 and TRBJ1-4, with D perhaps TRBD1 (6 bases). CDR1 SGHTA and CDR2 FQGNSA come from the germline V gene. V lost 5 bases and J 8 bases, leaving 15 bases between the germline ends. The CDR3 is made up of 14 amino acids. The CDR3 nucleotides are TGTGCCAGCAGCAATGACAGGAGTAAAGAAAAACTGTTTTTT. Its protein product is CASSNDRSKEKLFF.

This chain uses TRBV7-3 with TRBJ2-1; no definite D call. Between the trimmed V and J ends, which lost 1 base and 1 base, there was a span of 8 bases. Germline loops: CDR1 SGHTA, CDR2 FQGTGA. This CDR3 is 15 amino acids long. This chain's CDR3 is CASSLISTSYNEQFF. The CDR3, as DNA: TGTGCCAGCAGCTTAATATCCACATCCTACAATGAGCAGTTCTTC.

This chain uses TRBV4-1 with TRBJ2-5; tentatively, D is TRBD2 (6 bases). Trimming took off 4 bases at V and 9 bases at J, with 18 bases between the two ends. The CDR3 has 14 residues. Germline-derived CDR1 and CDR2 are MGHRA and YSYEKL. The DNA of the CDR3 is TGCGCCAGCAGCCCCACGGGGAGGTCGTATCCCCAGTACTTC. Encoded protein: CASSPTGRSYPQYF.

This clonotype was seen many times. The V gene is TRBV3-1, the J gene TRBJ2-3; D is ambiguous. Germline values: CDR1 LGHDT, CDR2 YNNKEL (reference sequence). This CDR3 has 14 amino acids. V lost 6 bases and J lost 4, with 14 bases in between. The CDR3: CASRSNAGPDTQYF. The CDR3 DNA reads TGTGCCAGCAGATCAAATGCTGGCCCAGATACGCAGTATTTT.

Only a few counts were recorded for this clonotype. Since a much larger clone is just one base distant, this may be a read error. The chain carries TRBV6-1 and TRBJ1-1, with no clear D. V was shortened by 3 bases and J by 1 base, with 6 bases between the two germline ends. The germline CDR1 and CDR2 sequences are MNHNS and SASEGT. CDR3 size: 13 residues. In DNA, the CDR3 is TGTGCCAGCAGTGAGTCATCGAACACTGAAGCTTTCTTT. Amino acids: CASSESSNTEAFF.

This clonotype has a count of ten or more. The chain joins TRBV11-2 to TRBJ2-1, with 14 bases aligning to TRBD2. Trimming cost V 5 bases and J 10 bases; bases outside gene matches: 10. The germline V gene has CDR1 SGHAT and CDR2 FQNNGV. The CDR3 sequence is 16 residues long. Here the CDR3 DNA reads TGTGCCAGCAGCGCGAGACTAGCGGGGGGGGAAAGCGAGCAGTTCTTC. It codes for CASSARLAGGESEQFF.

This clonotype turned up a few times. The gene calls are TRBV3-1 and TRBJ1-1; D ambiguous. Germline lookup yields CDR1 LGHDT and CDR2 YNNKEL (reference sequence). V shed 0 bases and J shed 7 bases, with 9 bases lying between them. The CDR3 loop spans 13 amino acids. The CDR3 nucleotides are TGTGCCAGCAGCCAAGAACCGAGGTTTGAAGCTTTCTTT. Its protein is CASSQEPRFEAFF. Together with reference TRBV3-1 and TRBJ1-1, the CDR3 gives the full variable domain: DTAVSQTPKYLVTQMGNDKSIKCEQNLGHDTMYWYKQDSKKFLKIMFSYNNKELIINETVPNRFSPKSPDKAHLNLHINSLELGDSAVYFCASSQEPRFEAFFGQGTRLTVV.

This clonotype was found many times. As DNA, the CDR3 is TGCAGTGCTACGAAGGGTGGAGCCACTGAAGCTTTCTTT. It codes for CSATKGGATEAFF. J is TRBJ1-1 and V is TRBV20-1; no definite D call. This CDR3 has 13 amino acids. The V end was cut by 4 bases, the J end by 4 bases, with 13 bases between. CDR1 and CDR2 (germline): DFQATT, SNEGSKA (reference sequence).

This clonotype was picked up many times. J is TRBJ1-1 and V is TRBV20-1, with TRBD1 matching 9 bases. J was trimmed by 5 bases and V by 5 bases; bases with no gene match: 9. The germline V gene encodes CDR1 DFQATT and CDR2 SNEGSKA (reference sequence). CDR3 length: 14 residues. This chain's CDR3 is CSAGQGPGGTEAFF. CDR3 DNA sequence: TGCAGTGCTGGACAGGGGCCGGGGGGGACTGAAGCTTTCTTT.

In its sample, this clonotype was seen once. The V call is TRBV3-1, the J call TRBJ1-1, with TRBD1 identical over 8 bases. Germline V gene sequence: CDR1 LGHDT, CDR2 YNNKEL (reference sequence). This CDR3 is built from 13 residues. Trimming took 4 bases from V and 11 from J; bases not matched to a gene: 9. CDR3 residues: CASSLGQGASAFF. The CDR3 DNA follows: TGTGCCAGCAGCCTAGGCCAGGGGGCTTCGGCTTTCTTT.

The rearrangement links TRBV7-3 to TRBJ2-5, with 10 positions matching TRBD2. V was pared by 6 bases and J by 5 bases, with 6 bases of the junction left unmatched. This CDR3 region has 14 residues. The germline V gene has CDR1 SGHTA and CDR2 FQGTGA. For the CDR3, the DNA is TGTGCCAGCAGGTCTAGCGGGAGAATGGAGACCCAGTACTTC. Translating gives CASRSSGRMETQYF.

This clonotype was picked up many times. The chain uses TRBV14 and TRBJ2-2; no firm D call. The V end lost 1 base, the J end lost 7 bases, and 10 bases lay between the germline ends. Germline-derived CDR1 and CDR2 are SGHDN and FVKESK. The CDR3 totals 14 residues. Written as DNA, the CDR3 is TGTGCCAGCAGCCAAGCCTCCCAGAGCGGGGAGCTGTTTTTT. Its protein product is CASSQASQSGELFF.

Ten or more counts support this clonotype. This rearrangement joins TRBV12-3 or TRBV12-4 to TRBJ1-2; TRBD1 matches 7 bases. J was trimmed by 0 bases and V by 3 bases; bases with no gene match: 7. The length of the CDR3 is 16 residues. As DNA, the CDR3 is TGTGCCAGCAGTTTGACCGACAGGGCGACTAACTATGGCTACACCTTC. This gives the protein CASSLTDRATNYGYTF.

This clonotype was detected a few times. The chain uses TRBV14 and TRBJ1-2; D is possibly TRBD1 (6 bases). The V gene lost 0 bases and the J gene lost 6 bases, with 14 bases spanning the gap. The CDR3 extends over 15 amino acids. The germline V gene encodes CDR1 SGHDN and CDR2 FVKESK. CDR3 amino acids: CASSQDLGGSHGYTF. The CDR3 bases are TGTGCCAGCAGCCAAGATCTTGGGGGCAGCCATGGCTACACCTTC.

This clonotype was recorded at least ten times. J is TRBJ1-5 and V is TRBV19; 10 bases align to TRBD1. V was pared by 3 bases and J by 6 bases, with 5 bases of the junction left unmatched. The length of the CDR3 is 15 residues. CDR1 and CDR2 (germline): LNHDA, SQIVND (reference sequence). CDR3 loop: CASSMWDRGSQPQHF. The CDR3 DNA reads TGTGCCAGTAGTATGTGGGACAGGGGTAGTCAGCCCCAGCATTTT.

This clonotype came up many times. One end of the junction is discordant with germline, which a read error may explain. In nucleotides, the CDR3 is TGTGCTAGCAGCTTAGGTCTAAAAGAGACCCAGTACTTC. Protein: CASSLGLKETQYF. This chain uses TRBV7-7 with TRBJ2-5; D gene unclear. Germline assignment: CDR1 SSHAT and CDR2 FNYEAQ (reference sequence). The CDR3 length is 13 residues.

This clonotype was observed at least ten times. The gene calls are TRBV18 and TRBJ1-5; 7 nucleotides align to TRBD1. The CDR3 has 14 amino acids. Germline V lookup: CDR1 KGHSH, CDR2 LQKENI. The V and J ends lost 3 bases and 5 bases, in that order; junction bases with no gene match: 4. CDR3 loop: CASSPAQGYQPQHF. CDR3 DNA: TGTGCCAGCTCACCCGCACAGGGGTATCAGCCCCAGCATTTT.

This clonotype showed up just a few times. V is TRBV4-1 and J is TRBJ1-5; D gene unclear. Trimming removed 0 bases at V and 6 bases at J, with 6 bases between. The CDR3 runs 13 residues. Germline V gene sequence: CDR1 MGHRA, CDR2 YSYEKL. CDR3 in amino acids: CASSQDRIQPQHF. The CDR3, as DNA: TGCGCCAGCAGCCAAGACCGCATTCAGCCCCAGCATTTT.

This clonotype has ten or more counts. The chain employs TRBV20-1 and TRBJ2-7; 9 bases align to TRBD1. This CDR3 spans 14 amino acids. Trimming removed 3 bases from V and 1 base from J; junction bases left unmatched: 4. The germline CDR1 and CDR2 sequences are DFQATT and SNEGSKA (reference sequence). The chain's CDR3 is CSASHRGLSYEQYF. CDR3 nucleotide sequence: TGCAGTGCTAGTCACAGGGGGCTTTCCTACGAGCAGTACTTC.

This chain links TRBV7-8 with TRBJ1-6; TRBD1 matches 7 bases. The CDR3 runs 14 residues. The germline CDR1 and CDR2 sequences are SGHVS and FQNEAQ. The ends lost 5 bases at V and 10 bases at J; junction bases unmatched: 8. The CDR3 loop reads CASSERMGQSPLHF. The CDR3 DNA reads as TGTGCCAGCAGCGAGAGGATGGGACAGTCACCCCTCCACTTT.

This clonotype was detected ten times or more. The chain uses TRBV30 and TRBJ2-7; D tentatively fits TRBD1 or TRBD2 (5 bases each). This CDR3 has 13 residues. Germline CDR1 is GTSNPN and CDR2 is SVGIG (reference sequence). Deletions cut 3 bases from V and 7 bases from J, with 16 bases between. Written as DNA, the CDR3 is TGTGCCTGGAGCGATGGGACCTTTTGGGAGCAGTACTTC. Protein: CAWSDGTFWEQYF.

The rearrangement links TRBV19 to TRBJ2-4; D not resolved. The V gene lost 4 bases and the J gene lost 2 bases, with 9 bases spanning the gap. Germline V gene data show CDR1 as LNHDA and CDR2 as SQIVND (reference sequence). The CDR3 runs to 14 residues. CDR3 residues: CASSNRATKNIQYF. CDR3 nucleotide sequence: TGTGCCAGTAGTAACAGAGCCACCAAAAACATTCAGTACTTC.

This clonotype occurred a few times. This chain uses TRBV6-2 or TRBV6-3 with TRBJ1-2; TRBD1 is a possible D gene (6 bases). The germline V gene encodes CDR1 MNHEY and CDR2 SVGEGT. With 6 bases removed from V and 3 bases from J, the gap between germline ends came to 8 bases. CDR3 length equals 12 residues. The CDR3 loop reads CASRYRDYGYTF. For the CDR3, the DNA is TGTGCCAGCAGGTACAGGGACTATGGCTACACCTTC.

The chain carries TRBV18 and TRBJ2-5; the D is unclear. Germline loops: CDR1 KGHSH, CDR2 LQKENI. Trimming pared 4 bases from V and 2 bases from J, leaving 8 bases between. CDR3 length equals 13 residues. The chain's CDR3 is CASSQLTQETQYF. DNA for the CDR3: TGTGCCAGCTCACAACTGACGCAAGAGACCCAGTACTTC.

This chain uses TRBV5-1 with TRBJ2-7; weak D call: TRBD1 (6 bases). Germline V lookup: CDR1 SGHRS, CDR2 YFSETQ. Trimming removed 3 bases from V and 0 bases from J, with 13 bases in between. The length of the CDR3 is 15 residues. CDR3 DNA: TGCGCCAGCAGCTCGACAGGTCCGAGCTCCTACGAGCAGTACTTC. This translates into CASSSTGPSSYEQYF.

In its sample, this clonotype was seen a few times. The V and J genes are TRBV7-9 and TRBJ2-7, with D possibly being TRBD2 (5 bases). Germline V gene lookup returns CDR1 SEHNR and CDR2 FQNEAQ (reference sequence). The V and J ends lost 5 bases and 3 bases respectively, with 17 bases between them. This CDR3 is 15 amino acids long. The CDR3, as DNA: TGTGCCAGCAGCCCGGGAAATGGGCAGTACTACGAGCAGTACTTC. Its protein product is CASSPGNGQYYEQYF. Combining the CDR3 with reference TRBV7-9 and TRBJ2-7 gives the whole variable domain DTGVSQNPRHKITKRGQNVTFRCDPISEHNRLYWYRQTLGQGPEFLTYFQNEAQLEKSRLLSDRFSAERPKGSFSTLEIQRTEQGDSAMYLCASSPGNGQYYEQYFGPGTRLTVT.